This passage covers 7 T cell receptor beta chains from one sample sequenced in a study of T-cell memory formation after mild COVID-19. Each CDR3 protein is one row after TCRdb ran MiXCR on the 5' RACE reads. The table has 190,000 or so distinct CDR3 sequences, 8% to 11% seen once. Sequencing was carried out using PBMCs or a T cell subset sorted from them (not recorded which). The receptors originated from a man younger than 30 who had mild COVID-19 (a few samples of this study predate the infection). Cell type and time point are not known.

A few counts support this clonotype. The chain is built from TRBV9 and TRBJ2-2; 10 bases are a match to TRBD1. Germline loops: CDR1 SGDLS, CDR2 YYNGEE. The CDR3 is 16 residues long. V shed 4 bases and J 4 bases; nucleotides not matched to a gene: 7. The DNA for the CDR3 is TGTGCCAGCAGCCTTACCGGGACAGGGGTCACCGGGGAGCTGTTTTTT. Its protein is CASSLTGTGVTGELFF.

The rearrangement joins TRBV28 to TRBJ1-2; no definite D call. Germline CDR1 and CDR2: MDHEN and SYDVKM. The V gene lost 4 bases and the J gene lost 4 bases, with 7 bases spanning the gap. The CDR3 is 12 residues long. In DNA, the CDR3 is TGTGCCAGCAGTTCCTCGATCTATGGCTACACCTTC. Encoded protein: CASSSSIYGYTF.

The CDR3 DNA reads TGTGCCAGCGTCGGGACTAGCGAGAACACAGATACGCAGTATTTT. This translates into CASVGTSENTDTQYF. The rearrangement links TRBV18 to TRBJ2-3, with 10 bases matching TRBD2. Looked up from germline, CDR1 is KGHSH and CDR2 is LQKENI. This CDR3 spans 15 amino acids. J was trimmed by 2 bases and V by 8 bases; bases with no gene match: 7.

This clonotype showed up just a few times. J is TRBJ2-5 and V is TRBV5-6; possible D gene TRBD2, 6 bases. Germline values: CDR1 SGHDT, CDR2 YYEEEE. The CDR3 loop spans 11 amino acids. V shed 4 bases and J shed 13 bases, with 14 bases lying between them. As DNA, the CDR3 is TGTGCCAGCAGCCAGTCGGGGGATCCGTACTTC. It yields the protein CASSQSGDPYF.

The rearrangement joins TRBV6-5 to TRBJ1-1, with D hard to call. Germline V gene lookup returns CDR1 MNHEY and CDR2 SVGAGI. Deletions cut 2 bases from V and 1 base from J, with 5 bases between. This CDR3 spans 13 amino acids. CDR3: CASSYGSNTEAFF. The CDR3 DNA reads TGTGCCAGCAGTTACGGATCGAACACTGAAGCTTTCTTT.

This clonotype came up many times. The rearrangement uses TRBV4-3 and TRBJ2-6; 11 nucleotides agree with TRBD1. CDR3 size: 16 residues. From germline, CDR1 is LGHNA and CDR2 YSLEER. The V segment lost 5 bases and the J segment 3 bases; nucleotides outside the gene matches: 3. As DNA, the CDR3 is TGCGCCAGCAGCTTGGACAGGGGGCTTGGGGCCAACGTCCTGACTTTC. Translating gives CASSLDRGLGANVLTF.

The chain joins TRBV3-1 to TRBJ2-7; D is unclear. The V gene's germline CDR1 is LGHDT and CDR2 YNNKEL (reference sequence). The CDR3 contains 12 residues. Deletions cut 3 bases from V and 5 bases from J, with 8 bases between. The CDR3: CASSHRTDEQYF. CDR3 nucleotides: TGTGCCAGCAGCCACCGGACCGACGAGCAGTACTTC.